A selection of T cell receptor beta chains follows, all from one sample in a study of blood T cell repertoires in COVID-19. Some clones are missing from TCRdb's copy, which holds only in-frame ones; the method was immunoSEQ multiplex PCR. Of 90,000 to 100,000 clones listed, approximately 84% are singletons. Sequenced: peripheral blood. These receptors were collected from a man in his 60s with acute or convalescent COVID-19. The CDR3 runs from the conserved cysteine through the conserved F or W. A D gene is named only where the DNA matches it firmly.

j_call,v_call,d_call,cdr3_aa
TRBJ2-3,TRBV25-1,TRBD2,CASSEYTSGTGDTQYF
TRBJ2-3,TRBV11-3,TRBD1,CASSLDRGLTDTQYF
TRBJ2-6,TRBV11-3,TRBD1,CASSSEDRVPSGANVLTF
TRBJ2-6,TRBV5-4,NA,CASSLASGGSGANVLTF
TRBJ2-7,TRBV14,NA,CASSQTGTRAYEQYF
TRBJ1-5,TRBV7-8,NA,CASAFPLGGSNQPQHF
TRBJ1-6,TRBV19,TRBD1,CASSDRRGTGNSPLHF
TRBJ1-1,TRBV7-8,TRBD1,CASSLVGTGGLGDTEAFF
TRBJ2-2,TRBV4-3,NA,CASSQVSVGTNTGELFF
TRBJ2-7,TRBV5-1,NA,CASSLGTVYEQYF
TRBJ2-5,TRBV18,NA,CASSQGSQETQYF